One and the same sample provided the 24 T cell receptor beta chains below, sequenced in a study of Ad26.COV2.S vaccination and SARS-CoV-2 variants. Clones were read by immunoSEQ multiplex PCR, and TCRdb kept only the in-frame ones, dropping some. The repertoire holds some 350,000 clones, with about 90% as singletons. Source: peripheral blood, taken after recovery from COVID-19. The receptors shown here come from a human donor who had recovered from COVID-19.

This clone was detected once. This chain links TRBV19 with TRBJ1-2; D not certain. CDR1 LNHDA and CDR2 SQIVND come from the germline V gene (reference sequence). The CDR3 length is 18 residues. Trimming cost V 5 bases and J 2 bases, with 24 bases left between them. CDR3 region: CASSSETSPNTGNYGYTF. CDR3 coding DNA: TGTGCCAGTAGTTCAGAGACGAGTCCTAATACCGGAAACTATGGCTACACCTTC.

This sequence joins TRBV14 and TRBJ1-6; D gene unclear. The CDR3 runs to 17 residues. From germline, CDR1 is SGHDN and CDR2 FVKESK. V lost 0 bases to trimming and J lost 0 bases, with 9 bases between them. CDR3 residues: CASSQDLGTSYNSPLHF. CDR3 nucleotide sequence: TGTGCCAGCAGCCAAGATCTTGGCACCTCCTATAATTCACCCCTCCACTTT.

This chain connects TRBV10-3 to TRBJ1-2; D possibly corresponds to TRBD1 (5 bases). Per the germline V gene, CDR1 is ENHRY and CDR2 is SYGVKD. This CDR3 contains 16 residues. V dropped 6 bases and J dropped 0 bases, with 17 bases sitting between them. This CDR3 is CAIRPGGRTSNYGYTF. The CDR3 nucleotides are TGTGCCATCAGGCCGGGGGGACGGACTTCTAACTATGGCTACACCTTC.

The chain has TRBV7-2 and TRBJ2-6; D gene ambiguous. Trimming pared 1 base from V and 0 bases from J, leaving 4 bases between. Germline loops: CDR1 SGHTA, CDR2 FQGNSA. The CDR3 consists of 15 residues. The CDR3 region has the DNA TGTGCCAGCAGCTTAGAGAACTCTGGGGCCAACGTCCTGACTTTC. Protein: CASSLENSGANVLTF.

V is TRBV5-6 and J is TRBJ2-1; 7 bases line up with TRBD1. Germline assignment: CDR1 SGHDT and CDR2 YYEEEE. The CDR3 has 16 amino acids. With 0 bases clipped from V and 4 bases from J, the junction kept 7 bases outside the gene matches. CDR3 region: CASSLGEGARYNEQFF. For the CDR3, the DNA is TGTGCCAGCAGCTTGGGAGAGGGGGCACGTTACAATGAGCAGTTCTTC.

V gene TRBV13 combines with J gene TRBJ1-2, with 8 bases lining up with TRBD1. CDR1 and CDR2 (germline): PRHDT, FYEKMQ (reference sequence). The CDR3 contains 16 residues. V was pared by 5 bases and J by 4 bases, with 12 bases of the junction left unmatched. The CDR3 DNA reads TGTGCCAGCAGCCCATTCGGGACAGGTTGGGGCTATGGCTACACCTTC. Encoded protein: CASSPFGTGWGYGYTF.

V usage is TRBV12-3 or TRBV12-4 and J usage is TRBJ2-2; no definite D call. V was clipped by 5 bases and J by 7 bases, with 5 bases between them. The length of the CDR3 is 11 residues. CDR3 region: CASSLYGELFF. The CDR3 DNA sequence: TGTGCCAGCAGTCTTTACGGGGAGCTGTTTTTT.

The V gene is TRBV7-3, the J gene TRBJ1-1, with 7 bases that match TRBD1. CDR3 length: 14 residues. Germline CDR1 and CDR2: SGHTA and FQGTGA. J was trimmed by 1 base and V by 7 bases; bases with no gene match: 6. The CDR3: CASNTGQKNTEAFF. The CDR3 bases are TGTGCCAGCAACACGGGACAGAAGAACACTGAAGCTTTCTTT. Based on the CDR3 plus reference TRBV7-3 and TRBJ1-1, the full variable domain is GAGVSQTPSNKVTEKGKYVELRCDPISGHTALYWYRQSLGQGPEFLIYFQGTGAADDSGLPNDRFFAVRPEGSVSTLKIQRTERGDSAVYLCASNTGQKNTEAFFGQGTRLTVV.

In nucleotides, the CDR3 is TGCGCCAGCAGCCAAGTAAGGGGAACCCACGCCGTAGATACGCAGTATTTT. Protein: CASSQVRGTHAVDTQYF. The chain couples TRBV4-1 to TRBJ2-3; perhaps TRBD1 as D (5 bases). Germline V gene data show CDR1 as MGHRA and CDR2 as YSYEKL. V lost 1 base to trimming and J lost 5 bases, with 19 bases between them. The CDR3 is 17 residues long.

This chain links TRBV5-8 with TRBJ2-7, with D possibly TRBD1 on 5 matching bases. The CDR3 runs to 14 residues. CDR1 is SGHTS, CDR2 YDEGEE, per germline. Between the trimmed V and J ends, which lost 4 bases and 2 bases, there was a span of 13 bases. CDR3: CASSLRGQTYEQYF. The CDR3 DNA is TGTGCCAGCAGCCTAAGGGGCCAAACCTACGAGCAGTACTTC.

The chain joins TRBV5-5 to TRBJ2-7, with 7 bases that match TRBD1. Germline CDR1 and CDR2: SGHKS and YYEKEE (reference sequence). After removal of 4 bases from V and 5 bases from J, the junction contained 9 bases not matched to a gene. This CDR3 has 14 residues. The DNA for the CDR3 is TGTGCCAGCAGCCTCCGACAGGGAAGTGACGAGCAGTACTTC. This codes for CASSLRQGSDEQYF.

The genes are TRBV12-5 and TRBJ2-5, with TRBD2 matching 8 bases. Germline CDR1 is LGHNT and CDR2 is FRNRAP. V lost 1 base and J lost 3; bases outside the gene matches: 7. CDR3 length: 16 residues. For the CDR3, the DNA is TGTGCTAGTGGTTTGGGTCCGGGTAGCGGGGAAGAGACCCAGTACTTC. Translation gives CASGLGPGSGEETQYF.

The rearrangement joins TRBV6-4 to TRBJ2-7, with unresolved D. V lost 3 bases and J 4 bases, leaving 7 bases between the germline ends. Per the germline V gene, CDR1 is MRHNA and CDR2 is SNTAGT. The length of the CDR3 is 12 residues. As DNA, the CDR3 is TGTGCCAGCAGTGAACGTCCTTACGAGCAGTACTTC. As protein: CASSERPYEQYF.

The chain is built from TRBV5-4 and TRBJ2-3; D remains ambiguous. The CDR3 extends over 11 amino acids. Trimming removed 4 bases from V and 6 bases from J, with 6 bases in between. Germline values: CDR1 SGHNT, CDR2 YYREEE (reference sequence). The CDR3 sequence: CASSAGDTQYF. The CDR3 DNA is TGTGCCAGCAGCGCCGGGGATACGCAGTATTTT.

The rearrangement joins TRBV7-9 to TRBJ1-1; 8 nucleotides agree with TRBD1. In germline, CDR1 is SEHNR, CDR2 FQNEAQ (reference sequence). The J segment lost 4 bases and the V segment lost 5 bases, leaving 6 bases of the junction unmatched. The CDR3 covers 14 residues. The CDR3 loop reads CASSTQTGGTEAFF. The CDR3, as DNA: TGTGCCAGCAGCACACAAACAGGGGGCACTGAAGCTTTCTTT.

This clone was seen just once. This rearrangement joins TRBV9 to TRBJ2-5; D tentatively fits TRBD1 or TRBD2 (5 bases each). V was pared by 0 bases and J by 5 bases, with 11 bases between. Germline V CDR1 and CDR2: SGDLS, YYNGEE. CDR3 length: 14 amino acids. The CDR3 DNA follows: TGTGCCAGCAGCGTAGAGGGGACGTGGGAGACCCAGTACTTC. Translation: CASSVEGTWETQYF.

J is TRBJ1-6 and V is TRBV6-6, with D perhaps TRBD1 (5 bases). The CDR3 sequence is 16 residues long. V was cut by 0 bases and J by 8 bases, with 14 bases left in between. CDR1 MNHNY and CDR2 SVGAGI come from the germline V gene (reference sequence). The CDR3 here is CASSYSGENPYSPLHF. In nucleotides, the CDR3 is TGTGCCAGCAGTTACTCGGGGGAGAATCCGTATTCACCCCTCCACTTT.

This CDR3 is CASSPPSVKGSSNYGYTF. CDR3 nucleotides: TGTGCCAGCTCACCACCTTCAGTCAAGGGCTCCTCGAACTATGGCTACACCTTC. The V and J genes are TRBV18 and TRBJ1-2; D uncertain. This CDR3 has 18 residues. Germline CDR1 and CDR2: KGHSH and LQKENI. V lost 0 bases and J 2 bases, leaving 19 bases between the germline ends.

The genes are TRBV11-2 and TRBJ2-2, with TRBD1 identical over 11 bases. Germline lookup yields CDR1 SGHAT and CDR2 FQNNGV. The J segment lost 5 bases and the V segment lost 8 bases, leaving 4 bases of the junction unmatched. This CDR3 has 14 amino acids. The CDR3 sequence is CASGQGAGTGELFF. CDR3 DNA sequence: TGTGCCAGCGGACAGGGGGCGGGAACCGGGGAGCTGTTTTTT.

V gene TRBV3-1 (or the pseudogene TRBV3-2) combines with J gene TRBJ2-2; unclear D gene. There are 12 residues in the CDR3. V lost 4 bases, J lost 6 bases, and 6 bases lay in between. Germline CDR1 is LGHDT and CDR2 is YNNKEL (reference sequence). The CDR3 spells CASSRYSGELFF. CDR3 DNA sequence: TGTGCCAGCAGCCGTTATTCCGGGGAGCTGTTTTTT.

The chain uses TRBV7-9 and TRBJ1-1; D possibly corresponds to TRBD1 (6 bases). V was trimmed by 3 bases and J by 4 bases, leaving 12 bases between them. The CDR3 is made up of 14 amino acids. The germline CDR1 and CDR2 sequences are SEHNR and FQNEAQ (reference sequence). The CDR3 DNA is TGTGCCAGCAGCTTGAGGGGGGGGTCCACTGAAGCTTTCTTT. It yields the protein CASSLRGGSTEAFF.

The chain has TRBV12-3 or TRBV12-4 and TRBJ2-2; D is undetermined. V was cut by 3 bases and J by 6 bases, with 5 bases left in between. The CDR3 spans 12 residues. In DNA form, the CDR3 reads TGTGCCAGCAGTTTGGCCGCCGGGGAGCTGTTTTTT. This sequence encodes CASSLAAGELFF.

The chain links TRBV7-9 to TRBJ2-7; 7 nucleotides match TRBD1. Germline V gene lookup returns CDR1 SEHNR and CDR2 FQNEAQ (reference sequence). V lost 5 bases to trimming and J lost 1 base; unmatched junction nucleotides: 8. This CDR3 is built from 15 residues. The CDR3 sequence: CASSLPRQGSYEQYF. CDR3 nucleotides: TGTGCCAGCAGCCTACCCCGACAGGGATCCTACGAGCAGTACTTC.

This chain uses TRBV18 with TRBJ1-2; D is perhaps TRBD1 (5 bases). CDR1 is KGHSH, CDR2 LQKENI, per germline. CDR3 length: 15 amino acids. With 3 bases removed from V and 5 bases from J, the gap between germline ends came to 16 bases. Here the CDR3 reads CASSPPGGRGYGYTF. CDR3 in DNA: TGTGCCAGCTCACCCCCCGGGGGGAGAGGGTATGGCTACACCTTC.